The 22 T cell receptor beta chains below were found in one sample sequenced in a study of cytomegalovirus exposure and HLA in healthy donors. The study ran its PCR with 60 Vbeta and 13 Jbeta primers. The table came from immunoSEQ multiplex PCR; TCRdb's copy has only in-frame clones and leaves some out. The repertoire holds 250,000 to 350,000 clones, with 70% to 90% as singletons. The material sequenced was PBMCs. The receptors derive from a man aged 35-49 years in good health and CMV-seropositive.

The sample holds one count of this clone. The V and J genes are TRBV21-1 and TRBJ1-1; no check of the table's D call, TRBD1, against the DNA was made. TRBV21-1 is labeled a pseudogene. The CDR3 contains 15 residues. DNA of the CDR3: TGTGCCAGCAGCAAGCGTTCAGGGGCAAACACTGAAGCTTTCTTT. This encodes CASSKRSGANTEAFF.

V usage is TRBV19 and J usage is TRBJ2-1, with D maybe TRBD2 (6 bases). The V end lost 7 bases, the J end lost 9 bases, and 19 bases lay between the germline ends. Germline V gives CDR1 LNHDA, CDR2 SQIVND (reference sequence). This CDR3 comprises 14 residues. The CDR3 DNA is TGTGCCAGTACTTTAGGCCGGGAGTTAGGTGAGCAGTTCTTC. Translation: CASTLGRELGEQFF.

The rearrangement links TRBV19 to TRBJ1-4; a weak D match, TRBD1 (5 bases). V dropped 2 bases and J dropped 5 bases, with 12 bases sitting between them. This CDR3 contains 15 residues. Germline V lookup: CDR1 LNHDA, CDR2 SQIVND (reference sequence). Here the CDR3 DNA reads TGTGCCAGTAGTATACTACGGGGGGTAAATGAAAAACTGTTTTTT. Amino acids: CASSILRGVNEKLFF.

The chain is built from TRBV4-1 and TRBJ2-1; D is perhaps TRBD2 (6 bases). V shed 2 bases and J shed 0 bases, with 14 bases lying between them. The CDR3 has 17 amino acids. CDR1 and CDR2 from the germline V gene are MGHRA and YSYEKL. The CDR3 loop is CASSQSSAGSSYNEQFF. CDR3 bases: TGCGCCAGCAGCCAATCGTCGGCGGGGTCCTCCTACAATGAGCAGTTCTTC.

The V call is TRBV6-6, the J call TRBJ1-5; D is undetermined. This CDR3 has 14 amino acids. From germline, CDR1 is MNHNY and CDR2 SVGAGI (reference sequence). Trimming stripped 5 bases from V and 1 base from J, with 9 bases between. The CDR3 bases are TGTGCCAGCAGTCCTGCGGGGAGCAATCAGCCCCAGCATTTT. Translated: CASSPAGSNQPQHF.

This chain connects TRBV6-5 to TRBJ1-5; TRBD1 matches at 7 bases. With V trimmed by 7 bases and J by 3 bases, 9 bases remained unmatched. This CDR3 is built from 15 residues. Germline assignment: CDR1 MNHEY and CDR2 SVGAGI. CDR3 region: CASTKHQGDNQPQHF. The CDR3, as DNA: TGTGCCAGCACAAAGCACCAGGGGGACAATCAGCCCCAGCATTTT.

The chain recombines TRBV10-2 with TRBJ1-2, with 9 bases identical to TRBD1. Unmatched junction bases numbered 3, after V lost 6 bases and J lost 4 bases. Germline CDR1 and CDR2: WSHSY and SAAADI. The CDR3 is made up of 13 amino acids. The CDR3 loop reads CASSEQGAYGYTF. The CDR3 nucleotides read TGCGCCAGCAGCGAACAGGGGGCCTATGGCTACACCTTC.

The chain combines TRBV7-9 with TRBJ1-4; maybe TRBD1 (6 bases). CDR3 size: 14 residues. Trimming took off 10 bases at V and 2 bases at J, with 14 bases between the two ends. Germline V gene data show CDR1 as SEHNR and CDR2 as FQNEAQ (reference sequence). The CDR3 reads CATETGLTNEKLFF. DNA of the CDR3: TGTGCCACAGAAACAGGGTTGACTAATGAAAAACTGTTTTTT. Based on the CDR3 plus reference TRBV7-9 and TRBJ1-4, the full variable domain is DTGVSQNPRHKITKRGQNVTFRCDPISEHNRLYWYRQTLGQGPEFLTYFQNEAQLEKSRLLSDRFSAERPKGSFSTLEIQRTEQGDSAMYLCATETGLTNEKLFFGSGTQLSVL.

The CDR3 nucleotides read TGTGCCAGCAGTGAAGAGAGTAGCGGGAACGGGGAGCTGTTTTTT. Translation gives CASSEESSGNGELFF. The V gene is TRBV2, the J gene TRBJ2-2; 8 nucleotides align to TRBD2. Per germline, CDR1 SNHLY and CDR2 FYNNEI. V gave up 1 base and J gave up 7 bases; unmatched junction bases: 5. The CDR3 contains 15 residues. The variable domain in full, with the rest retrieved from reference TRBV2 and TRBJ2-2, is EPEVTQTPSHQVTQMGQEVILRCVPISNHLYFYWYRQILGQKVEFLVSFYNNEISEKSEIFDDQFSVERPDGSNFTLKIRSTKLEDSAMYFCASSEESSGNGELFFGEGSRLTVL.

V and J are TRBV5-1 and TRBJ2-3; 11 nucleotides line up with TRBD2. The germline gives CDR1 SGHRS, CDR2 YFSETQ. The CDR3 extends over 15 amino acids. Losses at the gene ends were 5 bases for V and 6 bases for J; bases not matched to a gene: 8. The CDR3 nucleotides read TGCGCCAGCAGTCTGACTAGCGGGGTGCGGGATACGCAGTATTTT. This translates into CASSLTSGVRDTQYF.

This clone appeared once. The V and J genes are TRBV19 and TRBJ2-5, with D hard to call. Germline CDR1 is LNHDA and CDR2 is SQIVND (reference sequence). The length of the CDR3 is 14 residues. V lost 5 bases to trimming and J lost 7 bases, with 17 bases between them. The CDR3 sequence is CASSPSGSRGTQYF. The CDR3 bases are TGTGCCAGTAGTCCAAGTGGGTCCCGCGGGACCCAGTACTTC. Based on the CDR3 plus reference TRBV19 and TRBJ2-5, the full variable domain is DGGITQSPKYLFRKEGQNVTLSCEQNLNHDAMYWYRQDPGQGLRLIYYSQIVNDFQKGDIAEGYSVSREKKESFPLTVTSAQKNPTAFYLCASSPSGSRGTQYFGPGTRLLVL.

The gene calls are TRBV5-5 and TRBJ2-7, with D tentatively TRBD1 (6 bases). Germline V lookup: CDR1 SGHKS, CDR2 YYEKEE (reference sequence). The CDR3 length is 14 residues. V was pared by 3 bases and J by 6 bases, with 16 bases between. CDR3 amino acids: CASSWGHSQVEQYF. In nucleotides, the CDR3 is TGTGCCAGCAGCTGGGGACACAGTCAGGTCGAGCAGTACTTC.

This clone was detected once. This chain links TRBV6-6 with TRBJ2-7, with 8 bases lining up with TRBD2. The ends lost 5 bases at V and 0 bases at J; junction bases unmatched: 6. The CDR3 has 15 amino acids. Looked up from germline, CDR1 is MNHNY and CDR2 is SVGAGI (reference sequence). Here the CDR3 reads CASSTSGSTSYEQYF. CDR3 bases: TGTGCCAGCAGTACAAGCGGGAGTACCTCCTACGAGCAGTACTTC.

The chain joins TRBV6-1 to TRBJ1-2; tentatively, D is TRBD1 (5 bases). Germline lookup yields CDR1 MNHNS and CDR2 SASEGT. Trimming took off 5 bases at V and 6 bases at J, with 19 bases between the two ends. The CDR3 has 15 residues. The CDR3: CASSLSPQGVDGYTF. The CDR3 coding sequence is TGTGCCAGCAGTTTATCACCCCAGGGTGTGGATGGCTACACCTTC.

The V call is TRBV4-2, the J call TRBJ1-5; possibly TRBD1 for D (6 bases). Trimming removed 4 bases from V and 2 bases from J, with 12 bases in between. CDR1 LGHNA and CDR2 YNFKEQ come from the germline V gene. The CDR3 is 15 amino acids. CDR3 nucleotide sequence: TGTGCCAGCAGCCTCGAGGCAGGGGGCAATCAGCCCCAGCATTTT. Its translation: CASSLEAGGNQPQHF.

The chain employs TRBV5-1 and TRBJ1-1; TRBD1 is a possible D gene (6 bases). Trimming took 0 bases from V and 6 from J, leaving 9 bases between them. The CDR3 contains 13 residues. Germline loops: CDR1 SGHRS, CDR2 YFSETQ. This chain's CDR3 is CASSLDRVAEAFF. The CDR3, as DNA: TGCGCCAGCAGCTTGGACAGGGTCGCTGAAGCTTTCTTT. The full variable domain, its missing parts supplied by reference TRBV5-1 and TRBJ1-1, is KAGVTQTPRYLIKTRGQQVTLSCSPISGHRSVSWYQQTPGQGLQFLFEYFSETQRNKGNFPGRFSGRQFSNSRSEMNVSTLELGDSALYLCASSLDRVAEAFFGQGTRLTVV.

This chain uses TRBV5-6 with TRBJ1-5, with 9 bases matching TRBD1. The CDR3 has 14 amino acids. V lost 1 base and J lost 10; bases outside the gene matches: 6. CDR1 and CDR2 (germline): SGHDT, YYEEEE. The CDR3 region is CASSLRDRVEPQHF. In nucleotides, the CDR3 is TGTGCCAGCAGCTTGCGGGACAGGGTGGAACCCCAGCATTTT.

This chain joins TRBV19 and TRBJ1-1; weak D call: TRBD1 (6 bases). The germline CDR1 and CDR2 sequences are LNHDA and SQIVND (reference sequence). The CDR3 has 12 amino acids. V lost 6 bases, J lost 4 bases, and 9 bases lay in between. CDR3 in amino acids: CASSFRGTEAFF. CDR3 DNA sequence: TGTGCCAGTAGCTTCAGGGGCACTGAAGCTTTCTTT. The complete variable domain, with remaining parts taken from reference TRBV19 and TRBJ1-1, reads DGGITQSPKYLFRKEGQNVTLSCEQNLNHDAMYWYRQDPGQGLRLIYYSQIVNDFQKGDIAEGYSVSREKKESFPLTVTSAQKNPTAFYLCASSFRGTEAFFGQGTRLTVV.

The V call is TRBV14, the J call TRBJ2-7, with 16 bases lining up with TRBD2. The germline V gene has CDR1 SGHDN and CDR2 FVKESK. With 4 bases clipped from V and 5 bases from J, the junction kept 8 bases outside the gene matches. The CDR3 has 17 residues. CDR3 DNA sequence: TGTGCCAGCAGCCGCGGGACTAGCGGGAGGGCCGGTCACGAGCAGTACTTC. It codes for CASSRGTSGRAGHEQYF.

The chain couples TRBV28 to TRBJ2-3, with 7 bases that match TRBD2. With V trimmed by 4 bases and J by 5 bases, 12 bases remained unmatched. The CDR3 sequence is 16 residues long. CDR1 and CDR2 (germline): MDHEN, SYDVKM. CDR3 in amino acids: CASSSPGGGPGDTQYF. CDR3 DNA: TGTGCCAGCAGTTCCCCGGGGGGAGGGCCGGGAGATACGCAGTATTTT.

The chain links TRBV27 to TRBJ1-1; no clear D. CDR3 length equals 14 residues. Deletions cut 2 bases from V and 5 bases from J, with 12 bases between. The germline V gene encodes CDR1 MNHEY and CDR2 SMNVEV (reference sequence). CDR3 bases: TGTGCCAGCAGTTTAAACGCGTGGAGTACTGAAGCTTTCTTT. This sequence encodes CASSLNAWSTEAFF.

In nucleotides, the CDR3 is TGTGCCAGCAGTCCAAGCTCGGGGACAGGGGGCCGCCCTTCCTACGAGCAGTACTTC. It encodes CASSPSSGTGGRPSYEQYF. J is TRBJ2-7 and V is TRBV9; 12 positions match TRBD1. The CDR3 length is 19 residues. Germline V gene lookup returns CDR1 SGDLS and CDR2 YYNGEE. V gave up 5 bases and J gave up 1 base; unmatched junction bases: 16.